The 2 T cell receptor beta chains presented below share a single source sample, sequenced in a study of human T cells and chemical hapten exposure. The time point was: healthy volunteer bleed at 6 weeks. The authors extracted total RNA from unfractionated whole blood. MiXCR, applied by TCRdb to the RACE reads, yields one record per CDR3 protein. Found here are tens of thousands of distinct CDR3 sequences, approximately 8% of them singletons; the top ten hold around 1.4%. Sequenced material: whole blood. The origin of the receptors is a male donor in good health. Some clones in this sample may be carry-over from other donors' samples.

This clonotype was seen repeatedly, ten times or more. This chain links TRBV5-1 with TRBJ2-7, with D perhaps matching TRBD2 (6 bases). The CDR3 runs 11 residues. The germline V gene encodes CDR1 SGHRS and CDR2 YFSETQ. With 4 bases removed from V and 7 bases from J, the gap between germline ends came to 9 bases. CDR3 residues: CASSPGREQYF. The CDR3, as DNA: TGCGCCAGCAGCCCTGGGAGGGAGCAGTACTTC.

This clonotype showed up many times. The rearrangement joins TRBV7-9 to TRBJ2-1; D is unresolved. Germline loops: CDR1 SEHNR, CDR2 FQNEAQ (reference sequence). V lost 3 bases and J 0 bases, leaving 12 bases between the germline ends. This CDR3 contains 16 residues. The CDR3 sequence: CASSLFSLSSYNEQFF. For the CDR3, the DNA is TGTGCCAGCAGCTTGTTCTCGTTGAGCTCCTACAATGAGCAGTTCTTC.